The 28 T cell receptor beta chains below come from one sample, sequenced in a study of shared clonotypes between healthy human individuals (dated by TCRdb to the early 2020s). Library preparation used the immunoSEQ multiplex PCR assay. Not all clones reach the TCRdb copy of this immuneACCESS table, which keeps in-frame sequences only. Checked studies attribute under half of the gap to unresolved V genes and leave the rest unexplained. This sample lists about 1.4 million clones; roughly 96% were detected once. Clones ranked in the top ten supply 1.2% of the sample. Sequencing was done on a sample of naive CD4+ T cells sorted from blood. The cell subset or site label on this specimen signifies: CD45RA+ positively selected. These receptors came from a man younger than 40 in good health.

This sequence joins TRBV30 and TRBJ1-1; D possibly corresponds to TRBD1 (5 bases). Trimming left V 7 bases short and J 7 bases short, with 13 bases between. CDR1 GTSNPN and CDR2 SVGIG come from the germline V gene (reference sequence). This CDR3 contains 11 residues. Here the CDR3 DNA reads TGTGCCTCAAAACGGGGCTTTGAAGCTTTCTTT. It yields the protein CASKRGFEAFF.

The chain combines TRBV28 with TRBJ1-5; 8 nucleotides line up with TRBD1. Unmatched junction bases numbered 6, after V lost 3 bases and J lost 8 bases. Germline CDR1 is MDHEN and CDR2 is SYDVKM. The CDR3 extends over 14 amino acids. CDR3 residues: CASSLAGGRKPQHF. CDR3 coding DNA: TGTGCCAGCAGTTTGGCAGGGGGCAGAAAGCCCCAGCATTTT. The complete variable domain, with remaining parts taken from reference TRBV28 and TRBJ1-5, reads DVKVTQSSRYLVKRTGEKVFLECVQDMDHENMFWYRQDPGLGLRLIYFSYDVKMKEKGDIPEGYSVSREKKERFSLILESASTNQTSMYLCASSLAGGRKPQHFGDGTRLSIL.

This clone was found once. The chain has TRBV6-1 and TRBJ1-4; 12 bases are a match to TRBD1. Germline CDR1 and CDR2: MNHNS and SASEGT. The CDR3 is 15 residues long. V shed 3 bases and J 8 bases; nucleotides not matched to a gene: 4. This CDR3 is CASSEGTGGAEKLFF. For the CDR3, the DNA is TGTGCCAGCAGTGAGGGGACAGGGGGCGCGGAAAAACTGTTTTTT.

The V gene is TRBV2, the J gene TRBJ2-5, with 7 bases fitting TRBD2. This CDR3 comprises 16 residues. Germline assignment: CDR1 SNHLY and CDR2 FYNNEI. Losses at the gene ends were 4 bases for V and 2 bases for J; bases not matched to a gene: 10. The CDR3 region is CASSGWSSGSQETQYF. DNA for the CDR3: TGTGCCAGCAGTGGCTGGTCTAGCGGATCGCAAGAGACCCAGTACTTC.

This clone was counted only a few times. This chain joins TRBV18 and TRBJ1-1; D gene uncertain. Trimming removed 4 bases from V and 4 bases from J, with 7 bases in between. The CDR3 runs 12 residues. Germline CDR1 KGHSH, CDR2 LQKENI. This CDR3 reads CASSRTSTEAFF. The CDR3 coding sequence is TGTGCCAGCTCACGGACCAGCACTGAAGCTTTCTTT.

The chain links TRBV30 to TRBJ2-7; 7 nucleotides match TRBD1. The junction had 6 bases not matched to a gene; V was cut back by 4 bases and J by 3 bases. Germline V lookup: CDR1 GTSNPN, CDR2 SVGIG (reference sequence). The CDR3 spans 13 residues. The CDR3 sequence: CAWNSDRDYEQYF. CDR3 bases: TGTGCCTGGAATTCTGACAGGGACTACGAGCAGTACTTC.

J is TRBJ2-3 and V is TRBV11-2, with D unresolved. The germline V gene encodes CDR1 SGHAT and CDR2 FQNNGV. The ends were cut back, 1 base at V and 2 bases at J, with 16 bases in the middle. CDR3 length: 17 amino acids. The CDR3 loop reads CASSLGGLGGSTDTQYF. The CDR3, as DNA: TGTGCCAGCAGCTTAGGTGGCCTAGGCGGTTCCACAGATACGCAGTATTTT.

The chain carries TRBV6-1 and TRBJ2-3, with 10 bases aligning to TRBD2. Looked up from germline, CDR1 is MNHNS and CDR2 is SASEGT. CDR3 length: 13 residues. Trimming at V came to 8 bases and at J to 6 bases, leaving 5 bases not matched to a gene. CDR3 region: CASRKREGDTQYF. For the CDR3, the DNA is TGTGCCAGCCGGAAGCGGGAGGGCGATACGCAGTATTTT.

The chain employs TRBV7-6 and TRBJ1-3; a weak D match, TRBD1 (6 bases). The CDR3 consists of 14 residues. Germline CDR1 reads SGHVS; CDR2 reads FNYEAQ. Trimming shortened V by 4 bases and J by 0 bases, and 7 bases separated the two germline ends. The CDR3 nucleotides are TGTGCCAGCAGCTCGACAGGCTCTGGAAACACCATATATTTT. Its protein product is CASSSTGSGNTIYF.

The chain uses TRBV4-2 and TRBJ2-5; D remains ambiguous. Per the germline V gene, CDR1 is LGHNA and CDR2 is YNFKEQ. The CDR3 consists of 14 residues. The ends were cut back, 1 base at V and 1 base at J, with 7 bases in the middle. The CDR3 sequence: CASSQGSPQETQYF. Written as DNA, the CDR3 is TGTGCCAGCAGCCAAGGGAGTCCCCAAGAGACCCAGTACTTC.

Only a few counts were recorded for this clone. The sample carries other DNA sequences with the same CDR3. The chain links TRBV5-1 to TRBJ2-2; 7 nucleotides match TRBD1. CDR3 length equals 13 residues. Trimming at V came to 4 bases and at J to 5 bases, leaving 2 bases not matched to a gene. Germline CDR1 is SGHRS and CDR2 is YFSETQ. In DNA form, the CDR3 reads TGCGCCAGCAGCCCACAGGGGACCGGGGAGCTGTTTTTT. As protein: CASSPQGTGELFF.

This chain links TRBV6-1 with TRBJ2-7; perhaps TRBD1 as D (6 bases). Germline V gives CDR1 MNHNS, CDR2 SASEGT. This CDR3 contains 13 residues. Trimming removed 6 bases at V and 3 bases at J, with 12 bases between. The CDR3 protein is CASRETGLYEQYF. Here the CDR3 DNA reads TGTGCCAGCAGAGAGACAGGCCTCTACGAGCAGTACTTC.

The rearrangement joins TRBV9 to TRBJ2-1; 9 bases agree with TRBD2. The CDR3 runs 17 residues. Trimming at V came to 2 bases and at J to 6 bases, leaving 12 bases not matched to a gene. CDR1 is SGDLS, CDR2 YYNGEE, per germline. CDR3 region: CASSVGTSLQRGNEQFF. The CDR3 DNA reads TGTGCCAGCAGCGTCGGGACTAGCCTCCAGAGGGGCAATGAGCAGTTCTTC.

The chain combines TRBV10-1 with TRBJ1-4; D ambiguous. CDR1 and CDR2 (germline): WNHNN, SYGVQD (reference sequence). The CDR3 has 16 amino acids. Trimming stripped 4 bases from V and 8 bases from J, with 20 bases between. CDR3 coding DNA: TGCGCCAGCAGTGCGGACCTACCTCAGAGTGGCGAAAAACTGTTTTTT. This encodes CASSADLPQSGEKLFF.

The chain uses TRBV28 and TRBJ2-7, with TRBD2 matching 11 bases. CDR3 length: 14 residues. Germline CDR1 MDHEN, CDR2 SYDVKM. After removal of 5 bases from V and 4 bases from J, the junction contained 4 bases not matched to a gene. The CDR3 sequence: CASSPGTSGYEQYF. The CDR3 DNA reads as TGTGCCAGCAGTCCAGGGACTAGCGGTTACGAGCAGTACTTC.

The gene calls are TRBV10-1 and TRBJ2-7; 7 nucleotides match TRBD1. Germline CDR1 reads WNHNN; CDR2 reads SYGVQD (reference sequence). CDR3 length: 12 residues. Losses at the gene ends were 4 bases for V and 3 bases for J; bases not matched to a gene: 0. The CDR3 DNA sequence: TGCGCCAGCAGTGGACAGGGCTACGAGCAGTACTTC. Translation: CASSGQGYEQYF.

The rearrangement links TRBV7-3 to TRBJ2-1; 8 positions agree with TRBD2. The CDR3 covers 14 residues. The germline V gene has CDR1 SGHTA and CDR2 FQGTGA. V shed 5 bases and J 8 bases; nucleotides not matched to a gene: 8. In DNA form, the CDR3 reads TGTGCCAGCAGCCCTGGGACTAGTGGCGATGAGCAGTTCTTC. It yields the protein CASSPGTSGDEQFF.

The rearrangement joins TRBV5-8 to TRBJ2-3; 8 positions agree with TRBD2. The J segment lost 0 bases and the V segment lost 0 bases, leaving 0 bases of the junction unmatched. The V gene's germline CDR1 is SGHTS and CDR2 YDEGEE. CDR3 size: 15 residues. CDR3 residues: CASSLGGRSTDTQYF. The CDR3 DNA is TGTGCCAGCAGCTTGGGCGGGAGGAGCACAGATACGCAGTATTTT.

This rearrangement joins TRBV9 to TRBJ1-2; TRBD1 aligns across 12 bases. The V and J ends lost 0 bases and 8 bases, in that order; junction bases with no gene match: 5. Germline values: CDR1 SGDLS, CDR2 YYNGEE. The CDR3 spans 15 residues. The chain's CDR3 is CASSVEGQGALGYTF. The CDR3 nucleotides are TGTGCCAGCAGCGTAGAGGGACAGGGGGCCTTAGGCTACACCTTC. Full variable domain (missing parts from reference TRBV9 and TRBJ1-2): DSGVTQTPKHLITATGQRVTLRCSPRSGDLSVYWYQQSLDQGLQFLIQYYNGEERAKGNILERFSAQQFPDLHSELNLSSLELGDSALYFCASSVEGQGALGYTFGSGTRLTVV.

The genes are TRBV5-1 and TRBJ2-1; 9 bases align to TRBD2. Germline CDR1 is SGHRS and CDR2 is YFSETQ. Losses at the gene ends were 0 bases for V and 3 bases for J; bases not matched to a gene: 4. This CDR3 region has 16 residues. This chain's CDR3 is CASSLDQLAGYNEQFF. CDR3 DNA sequence: TGCGCCAGCAGCTTGGATCAACTAGCGGGCTACAATGAGCAGTTCTTC.

This chain connects TRBV5-5 to TRBJ2-5; D is ambiguous. CDR1 SGHKS and CDR2 YYEKEE come from the germline V gene (reference sequence). This CDR3 region has 13 residues. Deletions cut 0 bases from V and 1 base from J, with 4 bases between. The CDR3 coding sequence is TGTGCCAGCAGCTTGGGACGCCAAGAGACCCAGTACTTC. Translating it yields CASSLGRQETQYF.

This chain links TRBV4-1 with TRBJ1-5, with 7 bases identical to TRBD1. The CDR3 totals 14 residues. The germline CDR1 and CDR2 sequences are MGHRA and YSYEKL. With 2 bases clipped from V and 4 bases from J, the junction kept 2 bases outside the gene matches. CDR3 in amino acids: CASSQMTGNQPQHF. The CDR3 DNA reads TGCGCCAGCAGCCAAATGACAGGGAATCAGCCCCAGCATTTT.

The V gene is TRBV10-2, the J gene TRBJ2-1; D might be TRBD2 (6 bases). With 6 bases removed from V and 5 bases from J, the gap between germline ends came to 23 bases. Looked up from germline, CDR1 is WSHSY and CDR2 is SAAADI. The CDR3 sequence is 17 residues long. As DNA, the CDR3 is TGCGCCAGCAGCCCTTTCCTAGCGTTCATAGGGAACAATGAGCAGTTCTTC. It yields the protein CASSPFLAFIGNNEQFF.

This chain links TRBV5-1 with TRBJ2-5; 10 nucleotides line up with TRBD2. CDR1 and CDR2 from the germline V gene are SGHRS and YFSETQ. This CDR3 region has 17 residues. After removal of 0 bases from V and 5 bases from J, the junction contained 10 bases not matched to a gene. The CDR3 here is CASSLGPSSGSFETQYF. As DNA, the CDR3 is TGCGCCAGCAGCTTGGGCCCCTCTAGCGGGAGTTTCGAGACCCAGTACTTC.

This chain joins TRBV5-6 and TRBJ2-2; 7 bases are a match to TRBD1. CDR3 length equals 15 residues. From germline, CDR1 is SGHDT and CDR2 YYEEEE. J lost 3 bases, V lost 0 bases, and 2 bases had no gene match. This chain's CDR3 is CASSLVGQDTGELFF. The CDR3 region has the DNA TGTGCCAGCAGCTTGGTAGGACAGGACACCGGGGAGCTGTTTTTT.

V usage is TRBV5-1 and J usage is TRBJ1-3; perhaps TRBD1 as D (5 bases). The CDR3 consists of 16 residues. V gave up 0 bases and J gave up 3 bases, with 13 bases separating them. Germline CDR1 is SGHRS and CDR2 is YFSETQ. The CDR3 reads CASSLEGTLVGNTIYF. The CDR3 DNA follows: TGCGCCAGCAGCTTGGAAGGGACGCTGGTTGGAAACACCATATATTTT.

The rearrangement uses TRBV12-1 and TRBJ2-7; the D call TRBD2 from the table was never checked on the DNA. TRBV12-1 corresponds to a pseudogene. This CDR3 has 16 amino acids. CDR3 DNA sequence: TGTGCCAGCAGCCCACCCAACCGACTAGGCTCCTACGAGCAGTACTTC. Residues: CASSPPNRLGSYEQYF.

This chain uses TRBV6-4 with TRBJ2-5; 10 bases match TRBD1. Trimming took 4 bases from V and 2 from J; bases not matched to a gene: 13. The CDR3 totals 18 residues. CDR1 is MRHNA, CDR2 SNTAGT, per germline. The CDR3 DNA reads TGTGCCAGCAGTGCTTCGGGTCCGGGACAGGGGACTCAAGAGACCCAGTACTTC. It is translated as CASSASGPGQGTQETQYF.